Presented here are 21 T cell receptor beta chains from one specimen sequenced in a study of cytomegalovirus exposure and HLA in healthy donors. The PCR had 60 Vbeta and 13 Jbeta primers. Using immunoSEQ multiplex PCR, the repertoire was profiled, and TCRdb retains in-frame clones only, with some absent. The sample includes just over 95,000 clones, around four fifths of them seen just once. The sequencing sample was made of PBMCs. These receptors all stem from a woman between 35 and 50 years old in good health and CMV-seronegative.

This clone was seen only a few times. The chain employs TRBV21-1 and TRBJ1-2; TRBD1 was called by the table and not checked on the DNA. TRBV21-1 is a known pseudogene. The CDR3 has 16 amino acids. CDR3 coding DNA: TGTGCCAGCAGCAAAGAAAGGGGTATAAGGGACTATGGCTACACCTTC. The encoded protein is CASSKERGIRDYGYTF.

This clone was seen only once. The chain uses TRBV19 and TRBJ2-7, with D possibly being TRBD2 (5 bases). Germline loops: CDR1 LNHDA, CDR2 SQIVND (reference sequence). The CDR3 loop spans 13 amino acids. Deletions cut 3 bases from V and 3 bases from J, with 9 bases between. The CDR3 DNA is TGTGCCAGTAGTATCGTAGGGAGCTACGAGCAGTACTTC. As protein: CASSIVGSYEQYF.

The chain is built from TRBV5-1 and TRBJ2-7, with TRBD1 identical over 7 bases. Germline CDR1 and CDR2: SGHRS and YFSETQ. This CDR3 region has 16 residues. Trimming took 4 bases from V and 2 from J; bases not matched to a gene: 12. As DNA, the CDR3 is TGCGCCAGCAGCCCATGGGGTTTGGGACAGACCTACGAGCAGTACTTC. Residues: CASSPWGLGQTYEQYF.

The rearrangement links TRBV6-6 to TRBJ1-5; D might be TRBD1 (6 bases). Germline CDR1 MNHNY, CDR2 SVGAGI (reference sequence). The germline V and J ends were trimmed by 6 bases and 7 bases, with 16 bases remaining between them. This CDR3 spans 14 amino acids. CDR3: CASRPPGDKQPQHF. CDR3 in DNA: TGTGCCAGCAGGCCCCCAGGGGACAAGCAGCCCCAGCATTTT.

The rearrangement links TRBV7-9 to TRBJ2-7; 7 bases map to TRBD2. Germline V gives CDR1 SEHNR, CDR2 FQNEAQ (reference sequence). With 5 bases clipped from V and 0 bases from J, the junction kept 4 bases outside the gene matches. This CDR3 is 14 amino acids long. The DNA for the CDR3 is TGTGCCAGCAGCCCATGGGGGGGCTCCTACGAGCAGTACTTC. Translated: CASSPWGGSYEQYF.

This clone appeared a few times. V usage is TRBV6-6 and J usage is TRBJ2-2; 7 positions match TRBD1. Germline CDR1 is MNHNY and CDR2 is SVGAGI (reference sequence). Losses at the gene ends were 5 bases for V and 1 base for J; bases not matched to a gene: 4. The length of the CDR3 is 15 residues. DNA for the CDR3: TGTGCCAGCAGTCACAGGACAGGGAACACCGGGGAGCTGTTTTTT. Residues: CASSHRTGNTGELFF.

The chain links TRBV12-5 to TRBJ2-3, with D possibly TRBD1 on 6 matching bases. Germline V gene sequence: CDR1 LGHNT, CDR2 FRNRAP. The CDR3 runs 13 residues. Deletions cut 2 bases from V and 11 bases from J, with 14 bases between. CDR3 sequence (DNA): TGTGCTAGTGGTTTGCAACAGGGAAGTCGGCAGTATTTT. Its translation is CASGLQQGSRQYF.

In its sample, this clone was seen a few times. The genes are TRBV10-3 and TRBJ1-1; 7 bases map to TRBD1. J lost 1 base, V lost 6 bases, and 5 bases had no gene match. This CDR3 region has 14 residues. Germline CDR1 ENHRY, CDR2 SYGVKD. CDR3 DNA: TGTGCCATCAGAGACAGGGACCAGAACACTGAAGCTTTCTTT. This gives the protein CAIRDRDQNTEAFF.

The table lists this clone with a count of one. The chain couples TRBV21-1 to TRBJ2-1; no check of the table's D call, TRBD2, against the DNA was made. TRBV21-1 is classified as a pseudogene. This CDR3 region has 13 residues. The CDR3: CASSKVAYNEQFF. CDR3 bases: TGTGCCAGCAGCAAAGTAGCGTACAATGAGCAGTTCTTC.

This clone was seen a single time. Other DNA variants within this sample encode the same CDR3. The rearrangement joins TRBV6-1 to TRBJ1-5; 7 bases align to TRBD1. The germline V gene encodes CDR1 MNHNS and CDR2 SASEGT. The CDR3 consists of 14 residues. Trimming took 2 bases from V and 4 from J; bases not matched to a gene: 2. The CDR3: CASSESGGNQPQHF. The CDR3 DNA is TGTGCCAGCAGTGAATCAGGGGGGAATCAGCCCCAGCATTTT.

The J gene is TRBJ2-2, the V gene TRBV9; 8 bases line up with TRBD1. CDR3 size: 14 residues. Looked up from germline, CDR1 is SGDLS and CDR2 is YYNGEE. The CDR3 DNA follows: TGTGTCTCAGGGGGCGACTCGAACACCGGGGAGCTGTTTTTT. Translated, it gives CVSGGDSNTGELFF.

The chain carries TRBV7-2 and TRBJ1-4; D may be TRBD1 (5 bases). Germline V CDR1 and CDR2: SGHTA, FQGNSA. The CDR3 consists of 15 residues. Trimming pared 3 bases from V and 5 bases from J, leaving 13 bases between. In nucleotides, the CDR3 is TGTGCCAGCAGCTTTGGGGGGGTGAGAAATGAAAAACTGTTTTTT. This sequence encodes CASSFGGVRNEKLFF.

In this sample, this clone turned up a few times. The V gene is TRBV2, the J gene TRBJ1-2; 9 nucleotides line up with TRBD1. The CDR3 consists of 14 residues. Germline values: CDR1 SNHLY, CDR2 FYNNEI. V lost 8 bases, J lost 4 bases, and 8 bases stayed unmatched. The CDR3 sequence: CASLILGQGYGYTF. CDR3 coding DNA: TGTGCCAGCCTGATTCTGGGACAGGGCTATGGCTACACCTTC.

The sample holds one count of this clone. V and J are TRBV19 and TRBJ2-7; 8 bases are a match to TRBD1. Germline loops: CDR1 LNHDA, CDR2 SQIVND (reference sequence). The CDR3 extends over 16 amino acids. V gave up 2 bases and J gave up 6 bases; unmatched junction bases: 12. The CDR3: CASSIRYGQGQPEQYF. CDR3 DNA sequence: TGTGCCAGTAGTATACGCTACGGACAGGGACAACCCGAGCAGTACTTC.

V usage is TRBV5-6 and J usage is TRBJ1-1; unclear D gene. Germline CDR1 and CDR2: SGHDT and YYEEEE. V gave up 0 bases and J gave up 6 bases, with 18 bases separating them. The CDR3 is made up of 16 amino acids. In DNA, the CDR3 is TGTGCCAGCAGCTTGGCCGCAGTCTTGCGGCCTGCTGAAGCTTTCTTT. Translating it yields CASSLAAVLRPAEAFF.

The DNA of the CDR3 is TGTGCCAGGTCGACAGGGGAAGAGACCCAGTACTTC. Translating gives CARSTGEETQYF. The chain carries TRBV2 and TRBJ2-5; 8 nucleotides agree with TRBD1. The V gene end was trimmed by 9 bases and the J gene end by 3 bases; junction bases not matched to a gene: 3. Germline values: CDR1 SNHLY, CDR2 FYNNEI. CDR3 length: 12 residues.

The chain is built from TRBV4-3 and TRBJ2-7; no reliable D call. The V and J ends lost 0 bases and 2 bases respectively, with 11 bases between them. Germline V gene sequence: CDR1 LGHNA, CDR2 YSLEER. There are 15 residues in the CDR3. The CDR3 reads CASSQDRSQAYEQYF. CDR3 nucleotide sequence: TGCGCCAGCAGCCAAGACAGATCTCAAGCCTACGAGCAGTACTTC.

This chain links TRBV25-1 with TRBJ2-2; D is perhaps TRBD1 (5 bases). The CDR3 loop spans 13 amino acids. Trimming left V 9 bases short and J 1 base short, with 9 bases between. Germline V CDR1 and CDR2: MGHDK, SYGVNS. This CDR3 is CASRGQNTGELFF. In DNA, the CDR3 is TGTGCCAGTAGGGGCCAGAACACCGGGGAGCTGTTTTTT.

The chain combines TRBV4-1 with TRBJ1-5; 7 bases are shared with TRBD1. The CDR3 loop spans 16 amino acids. Per the germline V gene, CDR1 is MGHRA and CDR2 is YSYEKL. Unmatched junction bases numbered 9, after V lost 0 bases and J lost 7 bases. The CDR3 DNA reads TGCGCCAGCAGCCAAGAGTCCCGACAGGGAGTCCAGCCCCAGCATTTT. It encodes CASSQESRQGVQPQHF.

The V and J genes are TRBV6-1 and TRBJ2-3; D may be TRBD2 (6 bases). The CDR3 is 15 amino acids. The V end lost 7 bases, the J end lost 2 bases, and 16 bases lay between the germline ends. CDR1 and CDR2 from the germline V gene are MNHNS and SASEGT. CDR3 bases: TGTGCCAGCATTTTCGGGGGACTTTCCACAGATACGCAGTATTTT. Protein: CASIFGGLSTDTQYF.

This clone appeared a few times. This sequence joins TRBV7-9 and TRBJ2-5; 10 nucleotides line up with TRBD2. The CDR3 runs to 15 residues. V gave up 5 bases and J gave up 4 bases; unmatched junction bases: 7. In germline, CDR1 is SEHNR, CDR2 FQNEAQ (reference sequence). The chain's CDR3 is CASSLPGTSAETQYF. The CDR3 nucleotides are TGTGCCAGCAGCCTCCCCGGGACTAGCGCAGAGACCCAGTACTTC.